This T cell receptor (beta chain) is from a study of human T cells and chemical hapten exposure. General study findings and limits: The number of TCRs above 1 in 1000 frequency did not change after DPC sensitization.

This clonotype has just a few counts. Its specificity is not known. Time point defined: healthy volunteer bleed at 6 weeks. RNA extraction used unfractionated whole blood as the source of total RNA. Trimming shortened V by 5 bases and J by 5 bases, and 12 bases separated the two germline ends. The CDR3 covers 13 residues. Germline-derived CDR1 and CDR2 are MNHEY and SVGEGT. The library put unique molecular identifiers onto individual cDNA molecules. Authors' analysis steps: Samples ranged from about 23,224 to 690,600 TCRs, with a median of approximately 91,000. TCRdb re-analysed the RACE reads in MiXCR, keeping a single row per CDR3 protein. The V and J calls were not made by the authors but by TCRdb's processing. Of about 82,000 distinct CDR3 sequences listed, roughly 8.7% are singletons.

Input material: whole blood. The chain couples TRBV6-2 or TRBV6-3 to TRBJ1-1, with a possible D match to TRBD1 (6 bases). This TCR came from a male donor in good health. Some clones in this sample may be carry-over from other donors' samples. CDR3 protein: CASSRKQGTEAFF. The CDR3 nucleotides are TGTGCCAGCAGTCGAAAACAGGGAACTGAAGCTTTCTTT.